This T cell receptor (beta chain) was profiled in a study of T cell responses to AZD1222 COVID-19 vaccine. Study observations and caveats: Clonal diversity was possibly underestimated, and white British individuals and females predominated among donors. At 160-218 and 743-854, vaccine-associated CD4 TCRs were dominant, and they spanned spike.

The data were produced by immunoSEQ multiplex PCR, yet TCRdb's version contains in-frame clones alone and is incomplete. This sample yields 130,000 or so clones, of which 89% are seen a single time; approximately 9.8% belongs to the top ten. To note about this clone: Its antigen is still unknown.

Trimming left V 0 bases short and J 3 bases short, with 12 bases between. The CDR3 runs 16 residues. The germline V gene encodes CDR1 WSHSY and CDR2 SAAADI. Second-dose intervals of approximately 4 or approximately 12 weeks were pooled. Sample: peripheral blood, taken 28 days after the second AZD1222 dose. The chain uses TRBV10-2 and TRBJ1-5; D gene unclear. This receptor was obtained from an adult who received the AZD1222 COVID-19 vaccine. The CDR3 region has the DNA TGCGCCAGCAGTGAGTCGATCCGGGCCGTCAATCAGCCCCAGCATTTT. It encodes CASSESIRAVNQPQHF.